This is a list of T cell receptor beta chains from one sample in a study of cytomegalovirus exposure and HLA in healthy donors. The data were produced by immunoSEQ multiplex PCR, yet TCRdb's version contains in-frame clones alone and is incomplete. The sample has about 120,000 clones, over 75% seen once; the top ten hold over 1.3%. Source material: PBMCs. The source is a woman aged 30 to 39 in good health and CMV-seropositive. The CDR3 runs from the conserved cysteine through the conserved F or W. A D gene is named only where the DNA matches it firmly. Rows give clone size only sometimes, using once, few, many, or a class for an expanded clone.

.	12	TRBV7-9	TRBJ1-4	.	TGTGCCCTAGCGCGGGTCCATGAAAAACTGTTTTTT	CALARVHEKLFF
once	14	TRBV5-4	TRBJ2-7	TRBD2	TGTGCCAGCAGCTTCTCGTCGGGAGGACACGAGCAGTACTTC	CASSFSSGGHEQYF
.	17	TRBV15	TRBJ1-3	.	TGTGCCACCAGCAGAGATGGGCAGACACACTCTGGAAACACCATATATTTT	CATSRDGQTHSGNTIYF
.	15	TRBV4-1	TRBJ2-4	TRBD2	TGCGCCAGCAGCCATAGGACTAGCGGTAAAAACATTCAGTACTTC	CASSHRTSGKNIQYF
.	13	TRBV6-6	TRBJ2-2	.	TGTGCCAGCAGTCAATTGAACACCGGGGAGCTGTTTTTT	CASSQLNTGELFF
.	15	TRBV28	TRBJ1-1	TRBD1	TGTGCCAGCATACCATCCATCGGGGCAGGGGGCGATGCTTTCTTT	CASIPSIGAGGDAFF
.	17	TRBV27	TRBJ2-3	TRBD2	TGTGCCAGCAGTTACTTCGGGACTAGCGGAATCACAGATACGCAGTATTTT	CASSYFGTSGITDTQYF
once	14	TRBV30	TRBJ2-3	.	TGTGCCTGGAAGCATCTAGGCCCTCGTGATACGCAGTATTTT	CAWKHLGPRDTQYF
once	14	TRBV11-2	TRBJ2-5	TRBD1	TGTGCCAGCAGCCGAGACAGGGGGCGAGAGACCCAGTACTTC	CASSRDRGRETQYF
.	15	TRBV11-3	TRBJ2-3	.	TGTGCCAGCAGCTTAAGCGGCGTGAACACAGATACGCAGTATTTT	CASSLSGVNTDTQYF
.	15	TRBV18	TRBJ2-2	TRBD1	TGTGCCAGCTCACCGGACAGGGCGAACACCGGGGAGCTGTTTTTT	CASSPDRANTGELFF
.	13	TRBV27	TRBJ1-5	TRBD1	TGTGCCAGCAGCAGGGGGTACAATCAGCCCCAGCATTTT	CASSRGYNQPQHF
.	12	TRBV2	TRBJ2-3	.	TGTGCCAGCAGTGACAGGGAAGATACGCAGTATTTT	CASSDREDTQYF
.	14	TRBV18	TRBJ1-1	.	TGTGCCAGCTCAAACTCAGGGATCGGCACTGAAGCTTTCTTT	CASSNSGIGTEAFF
.	18	TRBV19	TRBJ2-3	.	TGTGCCAGTAGTATAGTGGGGGGAGCTAGCGCACACACAGATACGCAGTATTTT	CASSIVGGASAHTDTQYF
few	15	TRBV4-1	TRBJ2-7	.	TGCGCCAGCAGCCAAGAGGAGTCTCGATACTACGAGCAGTACTTC	CASSQEESRYYEQYF
.	15	TRBV9	TRBJ2-3	.	TGTGCCAGCAGCGCCCTACGGGGGGCGCAAGGTACGCAGTATTTT	CASSALRGAQGTQYF
.	17	TRBV7-2	TRBJ2-1	TRBD2	TGTGCCAGCAGCTTCAGACTAGCGGGGGGAACCTACAATGAGCAGTTCTTC	CASSFRLAGGTYNEQFF
.	13	TRBV28	TRBJ2-7	.	TGTGCCAGCAGTTTCCAGGGATCCTACGAGCAGTACTTC	CASSFQGSYEQYF
.	14	TRBV30	TRBJ2-7	TRBD1	TGTGCCTGGAGTATCCAGGGGGCGCGAGACGAGCAGTACTTC	CAWSIQGARDEQYF
.	15	TRBV7-2	TRBJ2-7	.	TGTGCCAGCAGCTTAGAGGGAACCGGGGGCTACGAGCAGTACTTC	CASSLEGTGGYEQYF
.	15	TRBV7-9	TRBJ2-5	.	TGTGCCAGCAGCTTACGCGGGGAAATCCGAGAGACCCAGTACTTC	CASSLRGEIRETQYF
.	16	TRBV7-9	TRBJ2-1	TRBD2	TGTGCCAGCAGTACCCTGAGCGGGAGGCCCTACAATGAGCAGTTCTTC	CASSTLSGRPYNEQFF
once	12	TRBV29-1	TRBJ1-1	.	TGCAGCGTAGCCCATTGGAACACTGAAGCTTTCTTT	CSVAHWNTEAFF
.	12	TRBV11-2	TRBJ2-1	.	TGTGCCAGCAGCTTAGTTCAGGGCGCGCAGTTCTTC	CASSLVQGAQFF
.	16	TRBV14	TRBJ2-3	TRBD2	TGTGCCAGCAGCCAGGCTAGCGGCGGCTATTGGGGTACGCAGTATTTT	CASSQASGGYWGTQYF
.	15	TRBV7-8	TRBJ2-2	.	TGTGCCAGCAGTTCCCGGACACATGACACCGGGGAGCTGTTTTTT	CASSSRTHDTGELFF
.	15	TRBV5-4	TRBJ2-5	.	TGTGCCAGCAGCTTGGAGGCCGACGGGCAAGAGACCCAGTACTTC	CASSLEADGQETQYF
few	13	TRBV30	TRBJ2-7	.	TGTGCCTGGAACGCGGTGAGCTCCTACGAGCAGTACTTC	CAWNAVSSYEQYF
few	12	TRBV30	TRBJ2-1	.	TGTGCCTGGGGGGGGGCCACCAATGAGCAGTTCTTC	CAWGGATNEQFF
.	14	TRBV6-1	TRBJ2-5	TRBD2	TGTGCCAGCAGTGTACTAGCGAGGAAAGAGACCCAGTACTTC	CASSVLARKETQYF
.	12	TRBV7-9	TRBJ2-3	.	TGTGCCAGCAGCCCCCAGGGCAATACGCAGTATTTT	CASSPQGNTQYF
few	15	TRBV2	TRBJ1-1	.	TGTGCCAGCAGTGAACGTGGCAACCTGAACACTGAAGCTTTCTTT	CASSERGNLNTEAFF
.	17	TRBV5-4	TRBJ2-7	.	TGTGCCAGCAGCCAAACCCCTTTGAGGAGCTCTACCTACGAGCAGTACTTC	CASSQTPLRSSTYEQYF
once	14	TRBV18	TRBJ1-4	TRBD1	TGTGCCAGCTCACGACAGGGGAGTAATGAAAAACTGTTTTTT	CASSRQGSNEKLFF
.	14	TRBV5-1	TRBJ2-7	TRBD1	TGCGCCAGCAGCCAAGAACAGGGGCGGATCGAGCAGTACTTC	CASSQEQGRIEQYF
.	17	TRBV11-1	TRBJ2-2	TRBD1	TGTGCCAGCAGCTTAAAACCCACAGGGGGCCTCACCGGGGAGCTGTTTTTT	CASSLKPTGGLTGELFF
.	14	TRBV5-4	TRBJ2-7	TRBD1	TGTGCCAGCAGCCGACAGGGGTCCTCCTACGAGCAGTACTTC	CASSRQGSSYEQYF
.	13	TRBV2	TRBJ2-5	TRBD1	TGTGCCAGCACCAACACAGGGGGCGAGACCCAGTACTTC	CASTNTGGETQYF
.	13	TRBV6-1	TRBJ1-6	TRBD1	TGTGCCAGCAACAAACAGGGGAGTTCACCCCTCCACTTT	CASNKQGSSPLHF
.	17	TRBV19	TRBJ1-5	TRBD1	TGTGCCAGTAGTATAGGACAGGGGGCGAAGAGGAATCAGCCCCAGCATTTT	CASSIGQGAKRNQPQHF
.	15	TRBV30	TRBJ1-1	.	TGTGCCTGGAGTGTCGGGGTGGGCCCGGCGCCTGAAGCTTTCTTT	CAWSVGVGPAPEAFF
.	14	TRBV9	TRBJ2-7	.	TGTGCCAGCAGCCTACACGCAGGGCCCTACGAGCAGTACTTC	CASSLHAGPYEQYF
.	16	TRBV11-2	TRBJ2-3	TRBD1	TGTGCCAGCAGCCCACTCGGGACAGGGGCGAGTGGCACGCAGTATTTT	CASSPLGTGASGTQYF
.	14	TRBV19	TRBJ1-2	TRBD1	TGTGCCAGTAGTAGGCGACAGGGGGACTATGGCTACACCTTC	CASSRRQGDYGYTF
.	15	TRBV19	TRBJ2-7	TRBD1	TGTGCCAGTAGTATAAAAAGGACAGGGGTTTCCGAGCAGTACTTC	CASSIKRTGVSEQYF
.	16	TRBV7-9	TRBJ2-7	TRBD2	TGTGCCAGCAGCCCCGGACTAGCGGGAGATTATGACGAGCAGTACTTC	CASSPGLAGDYDEQYF
.	13	TRBV6-1	TRBJ2-3	.	TGTGCCAGCAGTGGTCGAGGGCAAGATACGCAGTATTTT	CASSGRGQDTQYF
.	14	TRBV5-1	TRBJ2-3	TRBD2	TGCGCCAGCAGCTTCGGGGGGACCACAGATACGCAGTATTTT	CASSFGGTTDTQYF
.	15	TRBV7-2	TRBJ1-3	.	TGTGCCAGCAGTCGTACAGGGACCTCTGGAAACACCATATATTTT	CASSRTGTSGNTIYF
.	13	TRBV5-1	TRBJ2-5	TRBD1	TGCGCCAGCAGCAGGGGGCCTCAAGAGACCCAGTACTTC	CASSRGPQETQYF